This TCR beta chain was captured by sequencing in a study of blood T cell repertoires in COVID-19. For the study at large: The study drew acute and convalescent COVID-19 samples from the United States, Italy and Spain. T cells, B-cell-depleted T cells, or PBMCs supplied cDNA or gDNA.

Under the authors' procedure: Estimates of nucleated cell counts were drawn from the amplification of reference gene primers. Libraries were prepared by immunoSEQ multiplex PCR; TCRdb keeps only in-frame clonotypes and omits some of them. That table furnishes V, J and clone size, whereas the DNA furnished D and trimming. The sample comprises around 120,000 clones, approximately 82% of which are singletons, and approximately 2.5% rests with the top ten. In germline, CDR1 is SGHDT, CDR2 YYEEEE. The V gene lost 4 bases and the J gene lost 5 bases, with 15 bases spanning the gap. The CDR3 has 14 amino acids.

Sequenced: peripheral blood. This clonotype was obtained from a man in his thirties or forties with acute or convalescent COVID-19. The rearrangement links TRBV5-6 to TRBJ2-5; D is undetermined. CDR3: CASSPYSLGETQYF. The DNA for the CDR3 is TGTGCCAGCAGCCCGTACAGCCTCGGTGAGACCCAGTACTTC.